The 14 T cell receptor beta chains below come from one sample, sequenced in a study of shared clonotypes between healthy human individuals. Sequencing used immunoSEQ multiplex PCR; TCRdb keeps in-frame clones, though not all of them. Among some 2,500,000 clones, roughly 93% were seen once, and the ten largest hold 0.36%. The sample was naive CD4+ T cells from PBMCs. Subset given: CD45RA+ positively selected. The source of these receptors is a man younger than 35 in good health. Some clones in this sample may be carry-over from other donors' samples.

The genes are TRBV6-5 and TRBJ2-7; D might be TRBD2 (6 bases). This CDR3 comprises 14 residues. V was shortened by 7 bases and J by 2 bases, with 15 bases between the two germline ends. CDR1 is MNHEY and CDR2 is SVGAGI in the germline V gene. CDR3 coding DNA: TGTGCCAGCACCAAAACCCGCGGGACCTACGAGCAGTACTTC. It encodes CASTKTRGTYEQYF.

The rearrangement links TRBV6-1 to TRBJ1-5; no clear D gene. The CDR3 is 13 amino acids. The ends were cut back, 7 bases at V and 6 bases at J, with 13 bases in the middle. Per the germline V gene, CDR1 is MNHNS and CDR2 is SASEGT. The CDR3 reads CASIRDRTQPQHF. CDR3 nucleotide sequence: TGTGCCAGCATAAGGGATAGGACTCAGCCCCAGCATTTT.

The chain carries TRBV9 and TRBJ1-4, with D hard to call. Germline assignment: CDR1 SGDLS and CDR2 YYNGEE. This CDR3 comprises 16 residues. V lost 2 bases, J lost 0 bases, and 11 bases lay in between. The CDR3 nucleotides read TGTGCCAGCAGCGTCGACGGAGTTGCAACTAATGAAAAACTGTTTTTT. It is translated as CASSVDGVATNEKLFF.

The chain is built from TRBV15 and TRBJ2-7; a weak D match, TRBD1 (6 bases). This CDR3 has 16 amino acids. The V end was cut by 2 bases, the J end by 4 bases, with 18 bases between. The germline V gene encodes CDR1 LNHNV and CDR2 YYDKDF (reference sequence). Here the CDR3 DNA reads TGTGCCACCAGCAGAAATAACATCAGGGGTGGGTACGAGCAGTACTTC. It encodes CATSRNNIRGGYEQYF. Based on the CDR3 plus reference TRBV15 and TRBJ2-7, the full variable domain is DAMVIQNPRYQVTQFGKPVTLSCSQTLNHNVMYWYQQKSSQAPKLLFHYYDKDFNNEADTPDNFQSRRPNTSFCFLDIRSPGLGDTAMYLCATSRNNIRGGYEQYFGPGTRLTVT.

With regard to this clone: Other DNA sequences within the sample encode an identical CDR3. The chain carries TRBV7-2 and TRBJ1-5; 7 nucleotides align to TRBD1. The CDR3 length is 14 residues. Germline V gene lookup returns CDR1 SGHTA and CDR2 FQGNSA. The V gene end was trimmed by 5 bases and the J gene end by 2 bases; junction bases not matched to a gene: 3. The CDR3 here is CASSPQGGNQPQHF. The DNA of the CDR3 is TGTGCCAGCAGCCCCCAGGGGGGCAATCAGCCCCAGCATTTT.

The chain carries TRBV18 and TRBJ1-5; D ambiguous. CDR1 KGHSH and CDR2 LQKENI come from the germline V gene. V was clipped by 0 bases and J by 2 bases, with 11 bases between them. The CDR3 is 16 amino acids. CDR3: CASSPPSGRGNQPQHF. CDR3 nucleotide sequence: TGTGCCAGCTCACCACCGAGCGGGAGAGGCAATCAGCCCCAGCATTTT.

This chain connects TRBV5-4 to TRBJ1-1; tentative D call: TRBD1 (5 bases). The CDR3 is 13 residues long. Germline V gives CDR1 SGHNT, CDR2 YYREEE (reference sequence). Trimming pared 0 bases from V and 10 bases from J, leaving 13 bases between. CDR3 nucleotide sequence: TGTGCCAGCAGCTTGGACTCAAGAAGGGGAGCTTTCTTT. Its protein is CASSLDSRRGAFF.

This chain joins TRBV6-6 and TRBJ2-5; no definite D call. The CDR3 has 15 residues. The V end lost 2 bases, the J end lost 5 bases, and 15 bases lay between the germline ends. Germline assignment: CDR1 MNHNY and CDR2 SVGAGI (reference sequence). The CDR3 region has the DNA TGTGCCAGCAGTTACCGCTCGGGTCTCGATGAGACCCAGTACTTC. Amino acid sequence: CASSYRSGLDETQYF.

The rearrangement links TRBV7-2 to TRBJ2-7, with no clear D. Germline-derived CDR1 and CDR2 are SGHTA and FQGNSA. The CDR3 spans 11 residues. V dropped 8 bases and J dropped 4 bases, with 9 bases sitting between them. In DNA form, the CDR3 reads TGTGCCAGCGGGTCCATGTACGAGCAGTACTTC. It is translated as CASGSMYEQYF.

The chain is built from TRBV4-2 and TRBJ2-4; TRBD1 agrees at 7 bases. The J segment lost 6 bases and the V segment lost 4 bases, leaving 6 bases of the junction unmatched. This CDR3 has 14 residues. Germline V gene sequence: CDR1 LGHNA, CDR2 YNFKEQ. CDR3: CASSLQGSANIQYF. CDR3 DNA sequence: TGTGCCAGCAGCCTACAGGGGTCGGCAAACATTCAGTACTTC.

This chain connects TRBV19 to TRBJ1-1, with D unclear. Germline V gene sequence: CDR1 LNHDA, CDR2 SQIVND (reference sequence). V was cut by 5 bases and J by 1 base, with 17 bases left in between. The CDR3 length is 16 residues. CDR3 DNA sequence: TGTGCCAGTAGTGATAGCCTCGGACGGTCGAACACTGAAGCTTTCTTT. Translating gives CASSDSLGRSNTEAFF.

This clone was detected a few times. This sample also contains other DNA sequences that code for the same CDR3. This chain connects TRBV11-2 to TRBJ2-3; no reliable D call. CDR1 and CDR2 from the germline V gene are SGHAT and FQNNGV. V was clipped by 5 bases and J by 0 bases, with 3 bases between them. This CDR3 region has 12 residues. CDR3 nucleotides: TGTGCCAGCAGCCCGAGCACAGATACGCAGTATTTT. This gives the protein CASSPSTDTQYF.

The genes are TRBV30 and TRBJ2-7; D assignment may be TRBD1 or TRBD2 (5 bases each). Deletions cut 2 bases from V and 2 bases from J, with 10 bases between. Per germline, CDR1 GTSNPN and CDR2 SVGIG (reference sequence). This CDR3 is 13 amino acids long. CDR3 sequence reads: CAWSRDEAYEQYF. In DNA, the CDR3 is TGTGCCTGGAGTAGGGACGAAGCCTACGAGCAGTACTTC.

This rearrangement joins TRBV6-5 to TRBJ1-3, with a possible D match to TRBD1 (5 bases). V lost 2 bases, J lost 4 bases, and 12 bases lay in between. The CDR3 has 15 residues. CDR1 and CDR2 from the germline V gene are MNHEY and SVGAGI. CDR3 nucleotide sequence: TGTGCCAGCAGTTACGATTCAGGGCCCGGAAACACCATATATTTT. This encodes CASSYDSGPGNTIYF.